This T cell receptor (beta chain) was found in a study of T cells after yellow fever vaccination. Study-wide results and limits: Once the booster was given, most primary-vaccination clones reappeared, at around 96% for CD4 and roughly 90% for CD8.

Only one count was recorded for this clonotype. What it binds is unknown. TCRdb re-analysed the 5' RACE reads in MiXCR, keeping a single row per CDR3 protein. This table has about 510,000 distinct CDR3 sequences, 20% to 25% appearing once. The CDR3 covers 14 residues. Germline trimming cut 5 bases from V and 1 base from J; bases unmatched to any gene: 4. Sequences were derived from PBMCs, sampled more than 20 days after the first yellow fever vaccination. This chain uses TRBV12-3 or TRBV12-4 with TRBJ2-5; 7 nucleotides align to TRBD1. The TCR was taken from a man between 18 and 29 years old who received the YFV17D yellow fever vaccine. The CDR3 DNA follows: TGTGCCAGCAGTGGGGACAGACCCCAAGAGACCCAGTACTTC. This translates into CASSGDRPQETQYF.